This paragraph reports one T cell receptor (beta chain). The antigen is unknown. The sample is drawn from a study of cytomegalovirus exposure and HLA in healthy donors. Broader study findings: An analysis done earlier found most TCR beta V segments productive about 87% or about 30% of the time.

PCR used 60 Vbeta primers and 13 Jbeta primers. Clones were read by immunoSEQ multiplex PCR, and TCRdb kept only the in-frame ones, dropping some. The repertoire includes 150,000 to 200,000 clones, 70% to 80% of them detected once, and roughly 10% sits in the top ten. V was pared by 7 bases and J by 2 bases, with 12 bases between. This CDR3 has 13 residues. The germline CDR1 and CDR2 sequences are SQVTM and ANQGSEA. Sample: PBMCs. The clonotype comes from a man between 18 and 29 years old in good health and CMV-seropositive. The genes are TRBV29-1 and TRBJ1-5; D gene ambiguous. The CDR3 spells CSAVIPGNQPQHF. The CDR3 coding sequence is TGCAGCGCTGTAATTCCGGGCAATCAGCCCCAGCATTTT.